This T cell receptor beta chain appears in the sequencing data of a study of tumor-infiltrating lymphocytes in primary liver carcinoma. For the study at large: Each of the growths was stage T1-T3 N0M0, extending roughly 4.2 to 11 cm across.

The CDR3 covers 13 residues. From germline, CDR1 is SGHRS and CDR2 YFSETQ. From 400 to 500 ng total RNA, TCR beta cDNA was generated with a primer in the constant region. Investigators got TCR beta libraries out of three nested multiplex PCR rounds, done with slightly modified ARM-PCR. TRBV1-TRBV30 forward primers paired with a C-beta reverse primer were used in the first two PCR rounds, which ran about 11 cycles each. TCRdb re-called the multiplex PCR reads through MiXCR, storing one row per CDR3 protein. The sample lists 85,000 to 100,000 distinct CDR3 sequences, about 70% seen once, with under 30% in the top ten. From approximately 20-30 mg of unsorted bulk tissue, DNA and RNA were co-extracted together. Through surgical resection, the patients' primary liver carcinoma was treated. This clonotype was detected only once. The CDR3 carries no conserved terminal phenylalanine or tryptophan, so it likely arises from a read error.

The genes are TRBV5-1 and TRBJ2-6; unclear D gene. Sequenced sample: tumor-adjacent normal liver tissue. The clonotype comes from a man aged 40-55 years with primary liver carcinoma and hepatitis B virus infection. The DNA of the CDR3 is TGCGCCAGCAGCTTAGCTGGGGTCAACGTCCTGACTCTC. Translation: CASSLAGVNVLTL.